The sequence of this T cell receptor (beta chain) was determined in a study of shared clonotypes between healthy human individuals. Overall study results and limits: Non-shared clonotypes were found to have lower generation probabilities than the clonotypes that were shared by all four of the sorted-subset donors.

Regarding this clone: Its antigen is unidentified.

Naive CD8 isolation took CD45RO-negative cells positively selected for CCR7 and excluded terminally differentiated effector memory CD45RA+ cells. Clones were sequenced by immunoSEQ multiplex PCR, and TCRdb holds only the in-frame ones, with some missing. The sample holds about 2,200,000 clones, about 93% seen once. Material: naive CD8+ T cells from PBMCs. The origin of this receptor is a man between 18 and 35 years old in good health. Some clones in this sample may be carry-over from other donors' samples.

The DNA for the CDR3 is TGTGCCAGCAGCCCAGGCGGGACTGTCGGCCAAGAGACCCAGTACTTC. Translated: CASSPGGTVGQETQYF. The chain uses TRBV7-9 and TRBJ2-5; the D gene is possibly TRBD2 (6 bases). Between the trimmed V and J ends, which lost 5 bases and 1 base, there was a span of 17 bases. This CDR3 is built from 16 residues. Germline-derived CDR1 and CDR2 are SEHNR and FQNEAQ (reference sequence). The entire variable domain, with the rest obtained from reference TRBV7-9 and TRBJ2-5, is as follows: DTGVSQNPRHKITKRGQNVTFRCDPISEHNRLYWYRQTLGQGPEFLTYFQNEAQLEKSRLLSDRFSAERPKGSFSTLEIQRTEQGDSAMYLCASSPGGTVGQETQYFGPGTRLLVL.